A single sample gave rise to the 29 T cell receptor beta chains below, sequenced in a study of T-cell memory formation after mild COVID-19. TCRdb processed the 5' RACE reads anew with MiXCR; each CDR3 protein has one entry. The data contain 140,000 to 150,000 distinct CDR3 sequences, about 5.5% of them singletons. The sequencing input was PBMCs or a T cell subset sorted from them (not recorded which). The receptors stem from an adult woman who had mild COVID-19 (a few samples of this study predate the infection). Cell type and time point are not known.

The genes are TRBV20-1 and TRBJ1-1, with 9 bases identical to TRBD1. From germline, CDR1 is DFQATT and CDR2 SNEGSKA (reference sequence). The CDR3 runs to 14 residues. Trimming cost V 5 bases and J 4 bases; bases outside gene matches: 8. CDR3 sequence reads: CSAGGTGLSTEAFF. The CDR3 nucleotides read TGCAGTGCTGGCGGGACAGGGTTGAGCACTGAAGCTTTCTTT.

Comment on this clonotype: At one end the junction does not follow the germline gene, possibly because of a read error. The V gene is TRBV29-1, the J gene TRBJ1-2; D is possibly TRBD1 (5 bases). CDR1 is SQVTM and CDR2 is ANQGSEA in the germline V gene. This CDR3 has 12 amino acids. CDR3 residues: CSVGQGDYGCPF. In DNA form, the CDR3 reads TGCAGCGTTGGACAAGGGGATTATGGTTGTCCCTTC.

The chain is built from TRBV5-1 and TRBJ2-1, with TRBD2 matching over 8 bases. The CDR3 spans 15 residues. The germline V gene encodes CDR1 SGHRS and CDR2 YFSETQ. V was clipped by 0 bases and J by 5 bases; unmatched bases: 4. DNA of the CDR3: TGCGCCAGCAGCTTGGACGGGGGGGTCAACAATGAGCAGTTCTTC. As protein: CASSLDGGVNNEQFF.

The sample holds many counts of this clonotype. This chain uses TRBV5-1 with TRBJ1-2; TRBD1 matches at 7 bases. The V gene end was trimmed by 3 bases and the J gene end by 0 bases; junction bases not matched to a gene: 5. The CDR3 length is 15 residues. CDR1 SGHRS and CDR2 YFSETQ come from the germline V gene. The CDR3 DNA follows: TGCGCCAGCAGCTACCGGGACAGCACTAACTATGGCTACACCTTC. Translation gives CASSYRDSTNYGYTF.

The chain couples TRBV12-3 or TRBV12-4 to TRBJ2-5; TRBD2 might be the D (5 bases). Trimming took off 3 bases at V and 3 bases at J, with 11 bases between the two ends. This CDR3 comprises 14 residues. The CDR3 DNA sequence: TGTGCCAGCAGTTTCGGGCTAGCAAAAGAGACCCAGTACTTC. It is translated as CASSFGLAKETQYF.

This clonotype was seen many times. CDR3 loop: CSVMGASNTGELFF. The CDR3 DNA sequence: TGCAGCGTCATGGGGGCCTCGAACACCGGGGAGCTGTTTTTT. The chain recombines TRBV29-1 with TRBJ2-2, with D possibly TRBD1 on 6 matching bases. The germline gives CDR1 SQVTM, CDR2 ANQGSEA. The V and J ends lost 6 bases and 0 bases respectively, with 11 bases between them. The CDR3 is 14 residues long.

The table lists this clonotype with many counts. The rearrangement links TRBV7-3 to TRBJ2-1; TRBD2 aligns across 9 bases. V gave up 3 bases and J gave up 8 bases; unmatched junction bases: 8. Germline V gene data show CDR1 as SGHTA and CDR2 as FQGTGA. This CDR3 is 15 amino acids long. The CDR3 sequence is CASSLGTSYSYEQFF. CDR3 DNA sequence: TGTGCCAGCAGCTTGGGGACTAGCTACTCCTATGAGCAGTTCTTC.

CDR3 region: CASSPNTVGELFF. For the CDR3, the DNA is TGTGCCAGCAGTCCGAATACTGTCGGGGAGCTGTTTTTT. The gene calls are TRBV12-3 or TRBV12-4 and TRBJ2-2; D unresolved. Trimming stripped 5 bases from V and 7 bases from J, with 11 bases between. The CDR3 loop spans 13 amino acids.

This clonotype was counted a few times. V gene TRBV24-1 combines with J gene TRBJ1-2; 10 positions agree with TRBD1. V shed 4 bases and J 4 bases; nucleotides not matched to a gene: 17. The CDR3 consists of 19 residues. Per germline, CDR1 KGHDR and CDR2 SFDVKD. CDR3 loop: CATSDPGRDRGLGLYGYTF. The DNA for the CDR3 is TGTGCCACCAGTGACCCCGGCCGGGACAGGGGACTCGGGCTCTATGGCTACACCTTC.

This clonotype came up a few times. This chain connects TRBV15 to TRBJ1-1; 9 nucleotides agree with TRBD1. The germline CDR1 and CDR2 sequences are LNHNV and YYDKDF (reference sequence). The CDR3 is 14 residues long. Trimming took 5 bases from V and 5 from J; bases not matched to a gene: 6. DNA of the CDR3: TGTGCCACCAGCTGGGACAGGGCGATAACTGAAGCTTTCTTT. Its protein is CATSWDRAITEAFF.

The chain employs TRBV19 and TRBJ1-1; D not resolved. Germline CDR1 reads LNHDA; CDR2 reads SQIVND (reference sequence). CDR3 length equals 13 residues. V was shortened by 7 bases and J by 6 bases, with 15 bases between the two germline ends. The CDR3 is CASTSLIGAEAFF. The CDR3 nucleotides read TGTGCCAGTACATCACTTATTGGCGCTGAAGCTTTCTTT.

V is TRBV9 and J is TRBJ2-7; 9 nucleotides line up with TRBD1. Germline V CDR1 and CDR2: SGDLS, YYNGEE. With 3 bases clipped from V and 5 bases from J, the junction kept 9 bases outside the gene matches. The CDR3 sequence is 15 residues long. CDR3 region: CASSARQGGLDEQYF. The CDR3 DNA reads TGTGCCAGCAGCGCCCGACAGGGGGGTTTGGACGAGCAGTACTTC.

The table lists this clonotype with a few counts. As DNA, the CDR3 is TGTGCCAGCAGCCAAACGCGGGTTGAGCAGTTCTTC. Its translation is CASSQTRVEQFF. The chain recombines TRBV3-1 with TRBJ2-1, with a weak D call TRBD2 (5 bases). Trimming left V 2 bases short and J 9 bases short, with 8 bases between. The CDR3 has 12 amino acids. The germline CDR1 and CDR2 sequences are LGHDT and YNNKEL (reference sequence).

This chain links TRBV18 with TRBJ2-3, with a possible D match to TRBD2 (5 bases). The CDR3 consists of 15 residues. Trimming left V 1 base short and J 3 bases short, with 11 bases between. CDR1 and CDR2 (germline): KGHSH, LQKENI. The CDR3 DNA reads as TGTGCCAGCTCACCACAGGGCGGGTTGACAGATACGCAGTATTTT. This translates into CASSPQGGLTDTQYF.

The chain recombines TRBV6-1 with TRBJ1-2; no reliable D call. The germline V and J ends were trimmed by 7 bases and 2 bases, with 17 bases remaining between them. Germline values: CDR1 MNHNS, CDR2 SASEGT. This CDR3 contains 15 residues. CDR3 sequence reads: CASTQALTGNYGYTF. In DNA form, the CDR3 reads TGTGCCAGCACCCAGGCACTCACTGGGAACTATGGCTACACCTTC.

CDR3: CASSRPGLGTYEQYF. The DNA of the CDR3 is TGTGCCAGTAGTCGCCCGGGACTGGGAACATACGAGCAGTACTTC. The chain couples TRBV19 to TRBJ2-7, with D tentatively TRBD2 (6 bases). The CDR3 is 15 amino acids. Germline loops: CDR1 LNHDA, CDR2 SQIVND (reference sequence). V lost 5 bases, J lost 4 bases, and 18 bases lay in between.

This clonotype was counted only a few times. The CDR3 reads CASSNPGQGGTEAFF. The CDR3 bases are TGTGCCAGCAGTAATCCGGGACAGGGAGGCACTGAAGCTTTCTTT. V is TRBV6-6 and J is TRBJ1-1, with 9 bases that match TRBD1. The CDR3 has 15 amino acids. The germline V gene encodes CDR1 MNHNY and CDR2 SVGAGI (reference sequence). V dropped 5 bases and J dropped 4; count of bases not matched to a gene: 8.

This clonotype was seen many times. This sequence joins TRBV7-2 and TRBJ2-5, with TRBD1 as a possible D gene (6 bases). CDR1 and CDR2 (germline): SGHTA, FQGNSA. V lost 5 bases and J lost 4, with 8 bases in between. The CDR3 has 12 residues. The CDR3 region has the DNA TGTGCCAGCAGCGCGGACAGAGAGACCCAGTACTTC. It is translated as CASSADRETQYF.

This clonotype showed up many times. The rearrangement uses TRBV5-1 and TRBJ2-7; 8 bases are shared with TRBD2. The CDR3 is 14 amino acids. After removal of 2 bases from V and 0 bases from J, the junction contained 1 base not matched to a gene. Per germline, CDR1 SGHRS and CDR2 YFSETQ. The CDR3 region has the DNA TGCGCCAGCAGCTTCACTAGCGGCTCCTACGAGCAGTACTTC. Its protein is CASSFTSGSYEQYF. The full variable domain, completed using reference TRBV5-1 and TRBJ2-7, is KAGVTQTPRYLIKTRGQQVTLSCSPISGHRSVSWYQQTPGQGLQFLFEYFSETQRNKGNFPGRFSGRQFSNSRSEMNVSTLELGDSALYLCASSFTSGSYEQYFGPGTRLTVT.

This clonotype came up a few times. The rearrangement links TRBV20-1 to TRBJ2-3, with D tentatively TRBD2 (6 bases). V lost 2 bases, J lost 1 base, and 10 bases lay in between. The length of the CDR3 is 14 residues. Looked up from germline, CDR1 is DFQATT and CDR2 is SNEGSKA (reference sequence). This chain's CDR3 is CSARKGGGTDTQYF. The CDR3 region has the DNA TGCAGTGCTAGAAAAGGAGGGGGCACAGATACGCAGTATTTT.

This clonotype was observed many times. This chain uses TRBV4-3 with TRBJ2-2; D possibly corresponds to TRBD2 (6 bases). The CDR3 runs to 17 residues. V was clipped by 0 bases and J by 2 bases, with 13 bases between them. Germline lookup yields CDR1 LGHNA and CDR2 YSLEER. As DNA, the CDR3 is TGCGCCAGCAGCCAAGACCCAGGCGGGATTAACACCGGGGAGCTGTTTTTT. It is translated as CASSQDPGGINTGELFF.

Concerning this clonotype: A much larger clone is a single base away; this may be a read error. The chain combines TRBV7-2 with TRBJ2-1, with 9 bases identical to TRBD1. This CDR3 is built from 16 residues. Per germline, CDR1 SGHTA and CDR2 FQGNSA. The CDR3 here is CAISLVADRGNNEQFF. The CDR3 coding sequence is TGTGCCATCAGCTTAGTAGCGGACAGGGGAAACAATGAGCAGTTCTTC. Combining the CDR3 with reference TRBV7-2 and TRBJ2-1 gives the whole variable domain GAGVSQSPSNKVTEKGKDVELRCDPISGHTALYWYRQSLGQGLEFLIYFQGNSAPDKSGLPSDRFSAERTGGSVSTLTIQRTQQEDSAVYLCAISLVADRGNNEQFFGPGTRLTVL.

This chain links TRBV7-2 with TRBJ2-1; TRBD2 aligns across 14 bases. V shed 1 base and J 8 bases; nucleotides not matched to a gene: 10. Germline CDR1 is SGHTA and CDR2 is FQGNSA. CDR3 length: 18 amino acids. The DNA for the CDR3 is TGTGCCAGCAGCTTAGGTAGGACTAGCGGGAGGCTAATGGATGAGCAGTTCTTC. This translates into CASSLGRTSGRLMDEQFF.

This clonotype was detected ten times or more. The chain uses TRBV5-4 and TRBJ1-2; 7 bases agree with TRBD1. Trimming at V came to 4 bases and at J to 4 bases, leaving 10 bases not matched to a gene. Germline CDR1 and CDR2: SGHNT and YYREEE (reference sequence). This CDR3 has 15 amino acids. CDR3 protein: CASSAQTRDSYGYTF. Here the CDR3 DNA reads TGTGCCAGCAGCGCCCAGACCCGGGACAGCTATGGCTACACCTTC.

This clonotype was counted only a few times. V and J are TRBV2 and TRBJ1-2; no clear D. CDR1 and CDR2 (germline): SNHLY, FYNNEI. The CDR3 spans 12 residues. Trimming left V 3 bases short and J 3 bases short, with 5 bases between. Here the CDR3 DNA reads TGTGCCAGCAGTGACCGAGACTATGGCTACACCTTC. This gives the protein CASSDRDYGYTF.

At least ten counts were recorded for this clonotype. The chain combines TRBV7-9 with TRBJ2-2, with a weak D call TRBD1 (6 bases). CDR1 and CDR2 from the germline V gene are SEHNR and FQNEAQ (reference sequence). The length of the CDR3 is 14 residues. V was shortened by 6 bases and J by 4 bases, with 12 bases between the two germline ends. CDR3: CASRATGSTGELFF. In nucleotides, the CDR3 is TGTGCCAGCAGAGCTACAGGGTCCACCGGGGAGCTGTTTTTT.

A few counts support this clonotype. The chain has TRBV7-6 and TRBJ2-3; D unresolved. The CDR3 has 14 residues. Germline V gene lookup returns CDR1 SGHVS and CDR2 FNYEAQ. Deletions cut 3 bases from V and 1 base from J, with 8 bases between. Here the CDR3 reads CASSFNLGTDTQYF. DNA for the CDR3: TGTGCCAGCAGCTTTAATCTAGGCACAGATACGCAGTATTTT.

At least ten counts were recorded for this clonotype. V usage is TRBV5-1 and J usage is TRBJ1-1; 10 bases are a match to TRBD1. Germline CDR1 SGHRS, CDR2 YFSETQ. Trimming took 4 bases from V and 11 from J; bases not matched to a gene: 5. This CDR3 has 12 residues. CDR3 DNA: TGCGCCAGCAGCCCCGACAGGGGGCACGCTTTCTTT. It encodes CASSPDRGHAFF. Full variable domain (rest looked up from reference TRBV5-1 and TRBJ1-1): KAGVTQTPRYLIKTRGQQVTLSCSPISGHRSVSWYQQTPGQGLQFLFEYFSETQRNKGNFPGRFSGRQFSNSRSEMNVSTLELGDSALYLCASSPDRGHAFFGQGTRLTVV.

This clonotype has a count of ten or more. The chain recombines TRBV27 with TRBJ2-7; 8 bases map to TRBD1. Trimming cost V 6 bases and J 4 bases; bases outside gene matches: 8. The CDR3 consists of 14 residues. Germline loops: CDR1 MNHEY, CDR2 SMNVEV (reference sequence). CDR3 nucleotides: TGTGCCAGCAGCCCCCTTACAGGGGGATACGAGCAGTACTTC. It codes for CASSPLTGGYEQYF.